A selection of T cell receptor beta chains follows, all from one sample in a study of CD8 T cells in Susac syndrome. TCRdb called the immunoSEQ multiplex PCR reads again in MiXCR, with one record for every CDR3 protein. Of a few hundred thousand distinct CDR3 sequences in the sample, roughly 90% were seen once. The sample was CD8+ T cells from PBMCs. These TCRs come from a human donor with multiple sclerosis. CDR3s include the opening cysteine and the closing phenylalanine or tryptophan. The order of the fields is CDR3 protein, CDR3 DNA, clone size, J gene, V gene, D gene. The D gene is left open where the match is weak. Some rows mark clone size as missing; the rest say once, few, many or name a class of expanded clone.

cdr3_aa: CATSAGDGDTQYF; cdr3_nt: TGCGCCACCAGCGCAGGGGATGGAGATACGCAGTATTTT; clone_size: -; j_call: TRBJ2-3; v_call: TRBV4-3; d_call: -
cdr3_aa: CAWSPSLYEQYF; cdr3_nt: TGTGCCTGGAGTCCCTCTTTATACGAGCAGTACTTC; clone_size: once; j_call: TRBJ2-7; v_call: TRBV30; d_call: -
cdr3_aa: CASSSPLEQYF; cdr3_nt: TGTGCCAGCAGCTCCCCTCTGGAGCAGTACTTC; clone_size: -; j_call: TRBJ2-7; v_call: TRBV11-2; d_call: -
cdr3_aa: CASSSAPVQGQLNVLTF; cdr3_nt: TGTGCCAGCAGCTCCGCACCCGTTCAGGGCCAACTAAACGTCCTGACTTTC; clone_size: -; j_call: TRBJ2-6; v_call: TRBV7-3; d_call: -
cdr3_aa: CASSRAMIDNEQFF; cdr3_nt: TGTGCCAGCAGCAGAGCGATGATTGACAATGAGCAGTTCTTC; clone_size: -; j_call: TRBJ2-1; v_call: TRBV27; d_call: -
cdr3_aa: CASSFEGHEQFF; cdr3_nt: TGTGCCAGCAGTTTTGAAGGCCATGAGCAGTTCTTC; clone_size: -; j_call: TRBJ2-1; v_call: TRBV12-3/TRBV12-4; d_call: -
cdr3_aa: CASSESRTGGPNSYEQYF; cdr3_nt: TGTGCCAGCAGTGAATCGAGGACAGGGGGCCCCAACTCCTACGAGCAGTACTTC; clone_size: -; j_call: TRBJ2-7; v_call: TRBV2; d_call: TRBD1
cdr3_aa: CASSYLNYEQYF; cdr3_nt: TGTGCCAGCAGTTACTTGAACTACGAGCAGTACTTC; clone_size: -; j_call: TRBJ2-7; v_call: TRBV6-2/TRBV6-3; d_call: -
cdr3_aa: CASSFLGALVMGTQYF; cdr3_nt: TGTGCCAGCAGTTTTTTGGGGGCGCTGGTTATGGGGACCCAGTACTTC; clone_size: once; j_call: TRBJ2-5; v_call: TRBV12-3/TRBV12-4; d_call: -
cdr3_aa: CSAEGNQETQYF; cdr3_nt: TGCAGCGCCGAGGGTAACCAAGAGACCCAGTACTTC; clone_size: few; j_call: TRBJ2-5; v_call: TRBV29-1; d_call: -
cdr3_aa: CASSPPQGWEQETQYF; cdr3_nt: TGTGCCAGCAGCCCCCCGCAGGGATGGGAGCAAGAGACCCAGTACTTC; clone_size: -; j_call: TRBJ2-5; v_call: TRBV7-9; d_call: -
cdr3_aa: CASSYSMGVLTEAFF; cdr3_nt: TGTGCCAGCAGTTACTCGATGGGGGTTCTCACTGAAGCTTTCTTT; clone_size: few; j_call: TRBJ1-1; v_call: TRBV6-2/TRBV6-3; d_call: -